This T cell receptor beta chain comes out of a study of naive and memory T cell subsets. General study findings and limits: Possibly reflecting memory cells re-expressing CD45RA, a few larger clonotypes occurred in naive repertoires, especially CD8. Clonotypes here are unpaired alpha or beta chain sequences. Naive and memory subsets had different power law exponents for TCR abundance. In CD4 and CD8 cells, diversity dropped from naive through EMRA.

Details on this clonotype: The antigen is unknown.

The beta constant-region primer was an equimolar mix of two oligonucleotides covering TRBC1 and TRBC2. Nested alpha and beta constant-region primers with the SP2 primer drove four PCR rounds on ligated cDNA. TCRdb re-analysed the UMI-ligation and nested PCR reads in MiXCR, keeping a single row per CDR3 protein. Counted here are about 160,000 distinct CDR3 sequences, approximately 24% occurring once; the ten biggest clones make up roughly 0.1%. Germline-derived CDR1 and CDR2 are SGDLS and YYNGEE. The V and J ends lost 3 bases and 4 bases respectively, with 7 bases between them. The CDR3 contains 12 residues.

The receptor was isolated from a human donor in good health. This chain connects TRBV9 to TRBJ2-5; possibly TRBD2 for D (6 bases). Sequenced material: naive CD4+ T cells from blood. Here the CDR3 reads CASSAGGETQYF. Written as DNA, the CDR3 is TGTGCCAGCAGCGCCGGGGGAGAGACCCAGTACTTC.